Below are 11 T cell receptor beta chains sequenced from a single sample in a study of T cell clonality in common variable immunodeficiency (dated by TCRdb to the mid-2010s). The protocol used for the library was the immunoSEQ multiplex PCR assay. Here the immuneACCESS table is served through TCRdb, limited to in-frame sequences with V and J called. Missing clones are a known gap in these copies; in checked studies unresolved V genes cover under half, and the rest lacks a known reason. The sample records about 43,000 clones, none occurring a single time. The ten largest clones take up 2.1% of the sample. The sequenced sample consisted of peripheral blood mononuclear cells. The receptors originated from a person aged 18 to 75 in good health.

This clone was picked up many times. The read terminates 3 residues ahead of where the CDR3 ends, so the germline J gene completes it. V usage is TRBV7-2 and J usage is TRBJ1-2; D remains ambiguous. Trimming left V 5 bases short and J 7 bases short, with 14 bases between. In germline, CDR1 is SGHTA, CDR2 FQGNSA. This CDR3 is 13 amino acids long. The CDR3 DNA, read in part, is TGTGCCAGCAGCCTCCAAAGGGCGGGTGGC. It translates to CASSLQRAGG. The entire CDR3 sequence reads CASSLQRAGGYTF.

This clone has at least ten counts. Sequencing ends 3 residues short of the CDR3 end; the germline J gene provides the rest. This chain uses TRBV19 with TRBJ1-5; possibly TRBD1 for D (6 bases). Per the germline V gene, CDR1 is LNHDA and CDR2 is SQIVND (reference sequence). V was clipped by 3 bases and J by 5 bases, with 14 bases between them. The CDR3 totals 15 residues. The sequenced CDR3 bases are TGTGCCAGTAGTATGAGGTTCGGGGGGCATCAGCCC. Protein product: CASSMRFGGHQP. The full CDR3 protein reads CASSMRFGGHQPQHF.

In its sample, this clone was seen many times. The DNA ends 3 residues before the CDR3 does, and the rest of the CDR3 is filled in from the germline J gene. The V and J genes are TRBV20-1 and TRBJ2-7; TRBD2 aligns across 10 bases. The J segment lost 6 bases and the V segment lost 6 bases, leaving 17 bases of the junction unmatched. This CDR3 has 16 amino acids. Germline assignment: CDR1 DFQATT and CDR2 SNEGSKA (reference sequence). The part of the CDR3 DNA that was read is TGCAGTGCCGGGGGGATAGCGGGGGGTCTTTCCCTCGAG. Protein sequence: CSAGGIAGGLSLE. The whole CDR3 sequence reads CSAGGIAGGLSLEQYF.

This clone was observed many times. The CDR3 is cut off 3 residues early in the read; its end comes from the germline J gene. The chain recombines TRBV20-1 with TRBJ2-1; 11 nucleotides align to TRBD2. This CDR3 spans 16 amino acids. The V and J ends lost 5 bases and 3 bases, in that order; junction bases with no gene match: 9. Germline lookup yields CDR1 DFQATT and CDR2 SNEGSKA (reference sequence). Incomplete CDR3 DNA: TGCAGTGCTGACCCGGGACTAGCGGTGAACTACAATGAG. This codes for CSADPGLAVNYNE. The entire CDR3 protein is CSADPGLAVNYNEQFF.

This clone appeared many times. The read ends 3 residues before the CDR3 terminus; that terminus is restored from the germline J gene. The J gene is TRBJ1-6, the V gene TRBV7-2, with TRBD1 matching over 8 bases. CDR3 size: 14 residues. Trimming cost V 5 bases and J 7 bases; bases outside gene matches: 4. CDR1 and CDR2 (germline): SGHTA, FQGNSA. CDR3 DNA (partial): TGTGCCAGCAGCCGGGACAGGTGGAATTCACCC. Residues: CASSRDRWNSP. In full, the CDR3 reads CASSRDRWNSPLHF.

This clone was observed many times. The CDR3 end lies 3 residues beyond the end of the read and is filled in from the germline J gene. The chain joins TRBV20-1 to TRBJ2-3; 11 bases align to TRBD2. Germline-derived CDR1 and CDR2 are DFQATT and SNEGSKA (reference sequence). The V gene end was trimmed by 6 bases and the J gene end by 3 bases; junction bases not matched to a gene: 5. This CDR3 is built from 14 residues. CDR3 sequence reads: CSAPSGGSTDTQYF. Incomplete CDR3 DNA: TGCAGTGCCCCTAGCGGGGGGTCAACAGATACG.

This clone was picked up many times. The read ends 3 residues shy of where the CDR3 ends; the end is completed using the germline J gene. This chain links TRBV14 with TRBJ1-4, with TRBD1 matching 9 bases. This CDR3 spans 15 amino acids. J was trimmed by 7 bases and V by 2 bases; bases with no gene match: 5. Per germline, CDR1 SGHDN and CDR2 FVKESK. CDR3: CASSQSTDRGEKLFF. The sequenced CDR3 bases are TGTGCCAGCAGCCAAAGTACGGACAGGGGTGAAAAA.

This clone has a count of ten or more. The sequence runs out 3 residues before the end of the CDR3; the remainder is reconstructed from the germline J gene. The V gene is TRBV30, the J gene TRBJ2-3; TRBD2 might be the D (6 bases). CDR1 and CDR2 from the germline V gene are GTSNPN and SVGIG (reference sequence). CDR3 length: 11 amino acids. This CDR3 reads CAWGGKETQYF. Partial CDR3 DNA: TGTGCCTGGGGGGGGAAAGAGACG.

This clone has a count of ten or more. Read coverage stops 3 residues before the CDR3 terminus; the germline J gene supplies the remainder. This chain links TRBV6-2 or TRBV6-3 with TRBJ1-5, with 10 bases matching TRBD1. The germline V gene encodes CDR1 MNHEY and CDR2 SVGEGT. With V trimmed by 2 bases and J by 2 bases, 0 bases remained unmatched. The CDR3 contains 15 residues. The CDR3 bases that were read are TGTGCCAGCAGTTACGGGACAGGGGGCAATCAGCCC. It codes for CASSYGTGGNQP. The whole CDR3 sequence reads CASSYGTGGNQPQHF.

With respect to this clone: The read comes to an end 3 residues before the CDR3 does, leaving the germline J gene to fill in the end. The chain links TRBV10-2 to TRBJ2-7; 7 bases align to TRBD2. The CDR3 extends over 13 amino acids. With V trimmed by 9 bases and J by 5 bases, 10 bases remained unmatched. Germline loops: CDR1 WSHSY, CDR2 SAAADI. The sequenced part of the CDR3 DNA is TGCGCCAGTCGGCGGGAGAGGCCGCACGAG. Translating it yields CASRRERPHE. The entire CDR3 reads CASRRERPHEQYF.

In its sample, this clone was seen many times. The read halts 3 residues ahead of the CDR3 end, with the missing end drawn from the germline J gene. The V gene is TRBV7-9, the J gene TRBJ2-1; 10 nucleotides match TRBD2. The CDR3 is 15 residues long. V lost 5 bases, J lost 4 bases, and 5 bases stayed unmatched. The V gene's germline CDR1 is SEHNR and CDR2 FQNEAQ (reference sequence). The sequenced part of the CDR3 DNA is TGTGCCAGCAGCGACGGACTAGCGGTTTACAATGAG. Amino acid sequence: CASSDGLAVYNE. The CDR3, in full, reads CASSDGLAVYNEQFF.